The 31 T cell receptor beta chains listed next were all sequenced from one sample in a study of Graves' ophthalmopathy and Graves' hyperthyroidism. Transcripts of RNA were the source for amplifying TCR beta CDR3 regions. Second-round multiplex PCR followed a first-round RT-PCR using HTBI primers. Each CDR3 protein is one row after TCRdb ran MiXCR on the multiplex PCR reads. Of 580,000 or so distinct CDR3 sequences detected, roughly 40% appear once; the ten largest clones hold about 4%. Material: peripheral blood or thyroid tissue (not recorded which). These receptors were collected from an adult man with Graves' hyperthyroidism.

This clonotype showed up many times. This chain uses TRBV29-1 with TRBJ1-4, with 7 bases that match TRBD1. CDR1 is SQVTM, CDR2 ANQGSEA, per germline. J was trimmed by 2 bases and V by 7 bases; bases with no gene match: 4. The CDR3 covers 13 residues. The CDR3 region is CSASTGTNEKLFF. Written as DNA, the CDR3 is TGCAGCGCCTCGACAGGGACTAATGAAAAACTGTTTTTT.

V is TRBV2 and J is TRBJ1-5, with unresolved D. With 3 bases removed from V and 2 bases from J, the gap between germline ends came to 17 bases. CDR3 length: 17 amino acids. Per the germline V gene, CDR1 is SNHLY and CDR2 is FYNNEI. The DNA for the CDR3 is TGTGCCAGCAGTGATGGCCCCCTGATTAGTGGCAATCAGCCCCAGCATTTT. Amino acids: CASSDGPLISGNQPQHF.

The chain joins TRBV9 to TRBJ2-3; possibly TRBD2 for D (5 bases). The CDR3 consists of 13 residues. Germline V gene lookup returns CDR1 SGDLS and CDR2 YYNGEE. Between the trimmed V and J ends, which lost 4 bases and 12 bases, there was a span of 18 bases. CDR3 DNA sequence: TGTGCCAGCAGCCAACAGACTAACCCGATCCAGTATTTT. Translated, it gives CASSQQTNPIQYF. The variable domain in full, with the rest retrieved from reference TRBV9 and TRBJ2-3, is DSGVTQTPKHLITATGQRVTLRCSPRSGDLSVYWYQQSLDQGLQFLIQYYNGEERAKGNILERFSAQQFPDLHSELNLSSLELGDSALYFCASSQQTNPIQYFGPGTRLTVL.

The chain couples TRBV7-3 to TRBJ2-1; 7 nucleotides match TRBD2. This CDR3 contains 15 residues. J was trimmed by 4 bases and V by 6 bases; bases with no gene match: 9. Germline CDR1 SGHTA, CDR2 FQGTGA. The CDR3 region has the DNA TGTGCCAGCAGTCAATGGTCTAGCGGTTACAATGAGCAGTTCTTC. Protein product: CASSQWSSGYNEQFF.

This clonotype was seen a few times. A much larger clone lies a single base off, so this may be a read error. This rearrangement joins TRBV24-1 to TRBJ1-1; TRBD1 matches 8 bases. The germline CDR1 and CDR2 sequences are KGHDR and SFDVKD. CDR3 length equals 14 residues. CDR3 DNA: TGTGCCGCCAGTGATGCAGGGGGCGGAACTGAAGCTTTCTTT. Translating it yields CAASDAGGGTEAFF.

To note about this clonotype: Compared with germline, one end of the junction differs, possibly owing to a read error. The rearrangement links TRBV7-9 to TRBJ2-3; weak D call: TRBD1 (6 bases). The CDR3 loop spans 14 amino acids. Per the germline V gene, CDR1 is SEHNR and CDR2 is FQNEAQ (reference sequence). CDR3 bases: TGTGCCAGCAGCTTAACGAGGGACACAGGTACGCAGTATTTT. Translation gives CASSLTRDTGTQYF. The entire variable domain, with the rest obtained from reference TRBV7-9 and TRBJ2-3, is as follows: DTGVSQNPRHKITKRGQNVTFRCDPISEHNRLYWYRQTLGQGPEFLTYFQNEAQLEKSRLLSDRFSAERPKGSFSTLEIQRTEQGDSAMYLCASSLTRDTGTQYFGPGTRLTVL.

The chain links TRBV29-1 to TRBJ2-7, with TRBD2 matching 13 bases. The end of the DNA aligns better with TRBJ2-1, so the J call may be wrong. Germline V CDR1 and CDR2: SQVTM, ANQGSEA. The CDR3 extends over 14 amino acids. This CDR3 is CSVEGLAGGGEQFF. DNA of the CDR3: TGCAGCGTTGAAGGACTAGCGGGAGGCGGTGAGCAGTTCTTC.

The chain has TRBV7-3 and TRBJ2-5; D remains ambiguous. CDR1 is SGHTA, CDR2 FQGTGA, per germline. V was clipped by 5 bases and J by 7 bases, with 17 bases between them. CDR3 length: 14 amino acids. The CDR3 here is CASSRMPGKGTQYF. The DNA for the CDR3 is TGTGCCAGCAGCCGAATGCCGGGCAAAGGGACCCAGTACTTC.

This clonotype was counted many times. The genes are TRBV4-1 and TRBJ2-7; 14 bases fit TRBD2. There are 17 residues in the CDR3. The V segment lost 0 bases and the J segment 4 bases; nucleotides outside the gene matches: 5. CDR1 and CDR2 from the germline V gene are MGHRA and YSYEKL. CDR3 coding DNA: TGCGCCAGCAGCCAAGAAGGGACTAGCGGGAGTGGGTACGAGCAGTACTTC. This codes for CASSQEGTSGSGYEQYF.

This clonotype was detected ten times or more. The chain joins TRBV29-1 to TRBJ1-4; a weak D match, TRBD1 (6 bases). V dropped 7 bases and J dropped 8 bases, with 14 bases sitting between them. The length of the CDR3 is 12 residues. CDR1 and CDR2 from the germline V gene are SQVTM and ANQGSEA. The CDR3 sequence: CSAMDRNEKLFF. CDR3 coding DNA: TGCAGCGCGATGGACAGAAACGAAAAACTGTTTTTT.

The chain carries TRBV19 and TRBJ1-5; TRBD1 aligns across 10 bases. The CDR3 has 16 amino acids. CDR1 and CDR2 from the germline V gene are LNHDA and SQIVND (reference sequence). The trim removed 5 bases at V and 7 bases at J, leaving 11 bases unmatched. CDR3 nucleotide sequence: TGTGCCAGTAGTCGCCGGTCGGGGACAGGGGCCCAGCCCCAGCATTTT. This gives the protein CASSRRSGTGAQPQHF.

CDR3 nucleotide sequence: TGTGCCAGCAGCTTATGGGGGACAGGGGTATCCCGCTATGGCTACACCTTC. Encoded protein: CASSLWGTGVSRYGYTF. This rearrangement joins TRBV7-2 to TRBJ1-2; 10 bases agree with TRBD1. CDR3 length: 17 residues. The trim removed 2 bases at V and 4 bases at J, leaving 10 bases unmatched. Germline CDR1 SGHTA, CDR2 FQGNSA.

This clonotype has only one observation. This sequence joins TRBV2 and TRBJ2-7, with a weak D call TRBD2 (6 bases). Germline-derived CDR1 and CDR2 are SNHLY and FYNNEI. Trimming shortened V by 4 bases and J by 1 base, and 8 bases separated the two germline ends. This CDR3 is 13 amino acids long. The CDR3 loop is CASSVTRSYEQYF. Written as DNA, the CDR3 is TGTGCCAGCAGTGTGACTAGGTCCTACGAGCAGTACTTC.

This rearrangement joins TRBV30 to TRBJ1-6; no reliable D call. The germline CDR1 and CDR2 sequences are GTSNPN and SVGIG (reference sequence). V lost 1 base, J lost 8 bases, and 9 bases lay in between. The CDR3 covers 13 residues. Here the CDR3 reads CAWSDQQDSPLHF. CDR3 nucleotides: TGTGCCTGGAGTGATCAACAAGATTCACCCCTCCACTTT.

As for this clonotype: This may arise from a read error, as a much more abundant clone is one base away. The chain has TRBV6-4 and TRBJ1-1; a weak D match, TRBD1 (5 bases). The CDR3 covers 14 residues. Germline-derived CDR1 and CDR2 are MRHNA and SNTAGT. The chain's CDR3 is CASSLTGSGTGAFF. For the CDR3, the DNA is TGTGCCAGCAGCCTTACAGGTAGTGGCACTGGAGCTTTCTTT.

CDR3 amino acids: CASRPYVAGTDTQYF. CDR3 coding DNA: TGTGCCAGCCGCCCGTATGTTGCGGGCACAGATACGCAGTATTTT. V and J are TRBV7-2 and TRBJ2-3; no clear D gene. V gave up 8 bases and J gave up 1 base, with 16 bases separating them. The CDR3 spans 15 residues. Germline-derived CDR1 and CDR2 are SGHTA and FQGNSA. The whole variable domain, remainder taken from reference TRBV7-2 and TRBJ2-3, is GAGVSQSPSNKVTEKGKDVELRCDPISGHTALYWYRQSLGQGLEFLIYFQGNSAPDKSGLPSDRFSAERTGGSVSTLTIQRTQQEDSAVYLCASRPYVAGTDTQYFGPGTRLTVL.

This clonotype occurred many times. The chain uses TRBV7-9 and TRBJ2-7; 11 bases are shared with TRBD2. Germline V gives CDR1 SEHNR, CDR2 FQNEAQ (reference sequence). V shed 5 bases, J shed 4 bases, and the junction held 4 bases outside the gene matches. CDR3 length: 14 amino acids. The CDR3 reads CASSQGLAEYEQYF. The CDR3 DNA reads as TGTGCCAGCAGCCAGGGACTAGCGGAGTACGAGCAGTACTTC.

The chain joins TRBV7-2 to TRBJ2-2; 13 bases align to TRBD2. The CDR3 runs to 17 residues. CDR1 and CDR2 (germline): SGHTA, FQGNSA. Germline trimming cut 5 bases from V and 3 bases from J; bases unmatched to any gene: 6. CDR3 region: CASSQLAGGPYTGELFF. The CDR3 nucleotides are TGTGCCAGCAGCCAACTAGCGGGAGGGCCCTACACCGGGGAGCTGTTTTTT.

V usage is TRBV15 and J usage is TRBJ1-5, with no clear D. Germline V CDR1 and CDR2: LNHNV, YYDKDF (reference sequence). The CDR3 length is 14 residues. Trimming removed 3 bases from V and 4 bases from J, with 10 bases in between. This CDR3 is CATSRAQENQPQHF. The CDR3, as DNA: TGTGCCACCAGCAGGGCACAAGAAAATCAGCCCCAGCATTTT.

This clonotype was seen at least ten times. The J gene is TRBJ1-1, the V gene TRBV12-3 or TRBV12-4, with 7 bases fitting TRBD1. V was clipped by 6 bases and J by 2 bases; unmatched bases: 9. This CDR3 is built from 15 residues. The CDR3 DNA reads TGTGCCAGCAGACACTACGGGACAGCCAACACTGAAGCTTTCTTT. Translating gives CASRHYGTANTEAFF.

This clonotype was detected many times. The rearrangement links TRBV20-1 to TRBJ2-7; 10 nucleotides agree with TRBD1. The V and J ends lost 1 base and 0 bases, in that order; junction bases with no gene match: 0. CDR1 and CDR2 (germline): DFQATT, SNEGSKA (reference sequence). The CDR3 loop spans 14 amino acids. The CDR3 DNA follows: TGCAGTGCTAGAGGGACAGGGGGCTCCTACGAGCAGTACTTC. It encodes CSARGTGGSYEQYF.

This clonotype was found a few times. This may be a read error: a much more frequent sequence differs by one nucleotide. The chain combines TRBV20-1 with TRBJ2-5; the D is unclear. The CDR3 consists of 15 residues. Germline V CDR1 and CDR2: DFQATT, SNEGSKA (reference sequence). The CDR3 loop is CGARVSSRYQETQYF. The CDR3 nucleotides are TGCGGTGCTAGAGTGAGCTCGAGATACCAAGAGACCCAGTACTTC.

This clonotype was counted ten times or more. V and J are TRBV9 and TRBJ2-6; D not certain. Germline-derived CDR1 and CDR2 are SGDLS and YYNGEE. This CDR3 is built from 13 residues. Trimming took off 0 bases at V and 4 bases at J, with 2 bases between the two ends. Here the CDR3 DNA reads TGTGCCAGCAGCGTAGTCGGGGCCAACGTCCTGACTTTC. The encoded protein is CASSVVGANVLTF.

Worth noting for this clonotype: A read error may explain this, as a much larger clone is one base away. As the CDR3 is not closed by the conserved phenylalanine or tryptophan, this likely results from a read error. This chain connects TRBV27 to TRBJ1-6; no reliable D call. The CDR3 sequence is 14 residues long. V was pared by 2 bases and J by 7 bases, with 9 bases between. The germline gives CDR1 MNHEY, CDR2 SMNVEV (reference sequence). CDR3 amino acids: CASSLGYSNSPLHL. CDR3 DNA sequence: TGTGCCAGCAGTTTAGGATACAGCAATTCACCCCTCCACCTT.

Many counts were recorded for this clonotype. The V call is TRBV10-3, the J call TRBJ1-6; TRBD1 aligns across 7 bases. With V trimmed by 10 bases and J by 4 bases, 4 bases remained unmatched. The V gene's germline CDR1 is ENHRY and CDR2 SYGVKD. The CDR3 contains 13 residues. The CDR3 loop reads CATGDSYNSPLHF. The CDR3 nucleotides are TGTGCCACCGGGGACAGTTATAATTCACCCCTCCACTTT.

There are a few counts of this clonotype. V gene TRBV20-1 combines with J gene TRBJ1-1; perhaps TRBD1 as D (5 bases). V shed 0 bases and J shed 11 bases, with 22 bases lying between them. Germline-derived CDR1 and CDR2 are DFQATT and SNEGSKA (reference sequence). The CDR3 extends over 15 amino acids. CDR3 in DNA: TGCAGTGCTAGAGATCTTGAGAGGAGAGACAGAGGGGCTTTCTTT. This gives the protein CSARDLERRDRGAFF.

V usage is TRBV6-5 and J usage is TRBJ1-3; D not resolved. The CDR3 spans 16 residues. The germline V and J ends were trimmed by 0 bases and 0 bases, with 9 bases remaining between them. Germline V gene lookup returns CDR1 MNHEY and CDR2 SVGAGI. CDR3 DNA sequence: TGTGCCAGCAGTTACTCGACTGGCATCTCTGGAAACACCATATATTTT. Translating gives CASSYSTGISGNTIYF.

This clonotype was recorded many times. This chain connects TRBV7-9 to TRBJ1-1; no clear D. Germline V gene lookup returns CDR1 SEHNR and CDR2 FQNEAQ (reference sequence). Trimming took 2 bases from V and 8 from J, leaving 12 bases between them. This CDR3 comprises 13 residues. The CDR3 DNA reads as TGTGCCAGCAGCTTAACACGGACCCGGGAAGCTTTCTTT. Residues: CASSLTRTREAFF.

The chain carries TRBV5-6 and TRBJ2-3; D ambiguous. Germline V gene data show CDR1 as SGHDT and CDR2 as YYEEEE. This CDR3 comprises 17 residues. V was pared by 2 bases and J by 0 bases, with 16 bases between. The CDR3 reads CASSFPLSRTSTDTQYF. CDR3 bases: TGTGCCAGCAGCTTTCCCCTCAGTCGAACTAGCACAGATACGCAGTATTTT.

Comment on this clonotype: One end of the junction does not line up with germline, which may come from a read error. The rearrangement joins TRBV29-1 to TRBJ1-6, with a weak D call TRBD1 (5 bases). CDR1 SQVTM and CDR2 ANQGSEA come from the germline V gene. The CDR3 is 13 residues long. Here the CDR3 DNA reads TGCAGCCTTGAGGGGACGCCTAATTCACCCCTCCACTTT. Protein sequence: CSLEGTPNSPLHF.

The rearrangement links TRBV10-2 to TRBJ1-3, with D unresolved. Germline V gene data show CDR1 as WSHSY and CDR2 as SAAADI. The V end was cut by 4 bases, the J end by 8 bases, with 15 bases between. This CDR3 is built from 14 residues. The CDR3 loop is CASSGAVYGYTIYF. As DNA, the CDR3 is TGCGCCAGCAGTGGTGCCGTATATGGCTACACCATATATTTT.